The 14 T cell receptor beta chains listed next were all sequenced from one sample in a study of glioma-infiltrating T cells. Amplification of TCR alpha and beta CDR3 regions from RNA used iRepertoire nested multiplex PCR. TCRdb called the multiplex PCR reads again in MiXCR, with one record for every CDR3 protein. This table holds around 43,000 distinct CDR3 sequences, 20% to 25% found once. Specimen: glioma tissue, nonneoplastic brain tissue, or PBMCs (not recorded which). Source of these receptors: a human donor with low-grade glioma or glioblastoma, undergoing nonglioma brain surgery, or in good health (not recorded which).

In the case of this clonotype: Because the CDR3's place on the DNA is in doubt, the DNA is left out and the CDR3 is given as listed by TCRdb. CDR3 protein: CSHFSRNYGCTF. The chain couples TRBV20-1 to TRBJ1-2. Including both end residues, the CDR3 is 12 amino acids long. Germline lookup yields CDR1 DFQATT and CDR2 SNEGSKA (reference sequence).

About this clonotype: This may come from a read error, since a much larger clone is one base off. The rearrangement uses TRBV12-3 or TRBV12-4 and TRBJ2-7; D ambiguous. CDR3 length: 14 residues. CDR3 sequence reads: CASSLQGSSYDQYF. The CDR3 nucleotides are TGTGCCAGCAGTTTACAAGGCAGCAGCTACGACCAGTACTTC.

J is TRBJ2-6 and V is TRBV7-9; D is undetermined. From germline, CDR1 is SEHNR and CDR2 FQNEAQ (reference sequence). The V end lost 5 bases, the J end lost 11 bases, and 19 bases lay between the germline ends. The CDR3 extends over 15 amino acids. Here the CDR3 DNA reads TGTGCCAGCAGCCTTGGCGGTGCCCCCTCGGACGTCCTGACTTTC. Amino acids: CASSLGGAPSDVLTF. Based on the CDR3 plus reference TRBV7-9 and TRBJ2-6, the full variable domain is DTGVSQNPRHKITKRGQNVTFRCDPISEHNRLYWYRQTLGQGPEFLTYFQNEAQLEKSRLLSDRFSAERPKGSFSTLEIQRTEQGDSAMYLCASSLGGAPSDVLTFGAGSRLTVL.

Comments on this clonotype: One base away lies a much larger clone, so this may be a sequencing read error. V gene TRBV7-9 combines with J gene TRBJ2-1; D is possibly TRBD1 (7 bases). V was cut by 5 bases and J by 4 bases, with 15 bases left in between. This CDR3 has 15 amino acids. CDR1 and CDR2 from the germline V gene are SEHNR and FQNEAQ (reference sequence). The CDR3 loop reads CASSNQGGEYNEQFF. The CDR3 DNA sequence: TGTGCCAGCAGCAACCAGGGGGGCGAATACAATGAGCAGTTCTTC.

This clonotype was counted ten times or more. The chain employs TRBV10-2 and TRBJ1-1; D gene unclear. V dropped 2 bases and J dropped 11 bases, with 9 bases sitting between them. The CDR3 covers 11 residues. Germline CDR1 is WSHSY and CDR2 is SAAADI. In DNA, the CDR3 is TGCGCCAGCAGTGAGAGTAGTAAGGCTTTCTTT. Amino acid sequence: CASSESSKAFF.

Ten or more counts support this clonotype. The CDR3 protein is CAIKKTGVNQPQHF. CDR3 DNA: TGTGCCATCAAAAAGACAGGGGTTAATCAGCCCCAGCATTTT. V and J are TRBV10-3 and TRBJ1-5; 8 bases are a match to TRBD1. Germline V CDR1 and CDR2: ENHRY, SYGVKD. Trimming cost V 7 bases and J 4 bases; bases outside gene matches: 6. The CDR3 has 14 residues.

This clonotype was picked up a small number of times. The chain recombines TRBV7-3 with TRBJ2-1; D is possibly TRBD2 (7 bases). Germline V lookup: CDR1 SGHTA, CDR2 FQGTGA. The V end lost 1 base, the J end lost 3 bases, and 16 bases lay between the germline ends. The CDR3 consists of 17 residues. CDR3 in amino acids: CASSLKVGGGSYNEQFF. CDR3 nucleotide sequence: TGTGCCAGCAGCTTAAAAGTAGGGGGGGGCAGCTACAATGAGCAGTTCTTC.

This clonotype has at least ten counts. The chain carries TRBV4-2 and TRBJ2-1, with D perhaps TRBD1 or TRBD2 (6 bases each). Germline V CDR1 and CDR2: LGHNA, YNFKEQ. This CDR3 spans 15 amino acids. Trimming cost V 1 base and J 8 bases, with 15 bases left between them. CDR3 in amino acids: CASSQAGALTDEQFF. The CDR3 DNA sequence: TGTGCCAGCAGCCAAGCGGGGGCTTTGACGGATGAGCAGTTCTTC.

This clonotype was found a few times. The V and J genes are TRBV5-4 and TRBJ1-1, with 11 bases fitting TRBD1. This CDR3 has 16 amino acids. Trimming removed 4 bases from V and 5 bases from J; junction bases left unmatched: 10. Germline V gene lookup returns CDR1 SGHNT and CDR2 YYREEE (reference sequence). DNA of the CDR3: TGTGCCAGCAGCCCCGGACAGGGGGCTATGGTTACTGAAGCTTTCTTT. This sequence encodes CASSPGQGAMVTEAFF.

This clonotype is classed as medium-sized. The CDR3 bases are TGCAGTGCTAACGACTACAATAATTCACCCCTCCACTTT. It translates to CSANDYNNSPLHF. V usage is TRBV20-1 and J usage is TRBJ1-6; D unclear. CDR1 and CDR2 (germline): DFQATT, SNEGSKA (reference sequence). The CDR3 sequence is 13 residues long. Trimming took 4 bases from V and 5 from J, leaving 9 bases between them.

Within the sample, this clonotype is medium-sized. The chain is built from TRBV20-1 and TRBJ2-7; D may be TRBD1 (5 bases). Trimming removed 0 bases from V and 1 base from J, with 13 bases in between. This CDR3 comprises 15 residues. The germline CDR1 and CDR2 sequences are DFQATT and SNEGSKA (reference sequence). DNA of the CDR3: TGCAGTGCTAGAGATCTCCAGGGTGAGTCCTACGAGCAGTACGTC. It codes for CSARDLQGESYEQYV.

The V call is TRBV6-1, the J call TRBJ2-3; D is possibly TRBD1 or TRBD2 (5 bases each). Trimming cost V 6 bases and J 0 bases, with 19 bases left between them. Germline lookup yields CDR1 MNHNS and CDR2 SASEGT. The CDR3 is 17 residues long. This chain's CDR3 is CASSGASADPSTDTQYF. The CDR3 nucleotides are TGTGCCAGCAGCGGGGCCTCGGCGGACCCCAGCACAGATACGCAGTATTTT.

A word on this clonotype: This may arise from a read error, as a much more abundant clone is one base away. The J gene is TRBJ2-5, the V gene TRBV10-2, with D perhaps matching TRBD2 (5 bases). The CDR3 totals 15 residues. CDR1 and CDR2 (germline): WSHSY, SAAADI. CDR3 protein: CASRTSSSPQETKYF. DNA of the CDR3: TGCGCCAGCAGGACCTCTTCTAGCCCTCAAGAGACCAAGTACTTC.

This clonotype was seen repeatedly, ten times or more. The V gene is TRBV7-9, the J gene TRBJ2-5; D may be TRBD1 (6 bases). The germline CDR1 and CDR2 sequences are SEHNR and FQNEAQ (reference sequence). The CDR3 runs 16 residues. Trimming took 5 bases from V and 2 from J, leaving 18 bases between them. Written as DNA, the CDR3 is TGTGCCAGCAGCACAGGACTGGGGGCGGAACAAGAGACCCAGTACTTC. Protein sequence: CASSTGLGAEQETQYF. The full variable domain, rest sourced from reference TRBV7-9 and TRBJ2-5, is DTGVSQNPRHKITKRGQNVTFRCDPISEHNRLYWYRQTLGQGPEFLTYFQNEAQLEKSRLLSDRFSAERPKGSFSTLEIQRTEQGDSAMYLCASSTGLGAEQETQYFGPGTRLLVL.